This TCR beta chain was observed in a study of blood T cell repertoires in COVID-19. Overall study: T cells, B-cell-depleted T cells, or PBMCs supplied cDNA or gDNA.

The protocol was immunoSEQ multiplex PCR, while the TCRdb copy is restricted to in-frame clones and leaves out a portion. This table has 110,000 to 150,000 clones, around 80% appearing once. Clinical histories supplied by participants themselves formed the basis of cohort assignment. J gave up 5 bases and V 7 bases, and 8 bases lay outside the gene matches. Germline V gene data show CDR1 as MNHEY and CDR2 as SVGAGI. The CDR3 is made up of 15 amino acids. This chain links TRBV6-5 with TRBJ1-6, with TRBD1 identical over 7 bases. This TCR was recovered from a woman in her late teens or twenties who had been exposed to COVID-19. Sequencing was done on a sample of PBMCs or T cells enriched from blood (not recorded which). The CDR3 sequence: CASNWAGGDNSPLHF. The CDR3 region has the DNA TGTGCCAGCAATTGGGCAGGGGGAGATAATTCACCCCTCCACTTT.